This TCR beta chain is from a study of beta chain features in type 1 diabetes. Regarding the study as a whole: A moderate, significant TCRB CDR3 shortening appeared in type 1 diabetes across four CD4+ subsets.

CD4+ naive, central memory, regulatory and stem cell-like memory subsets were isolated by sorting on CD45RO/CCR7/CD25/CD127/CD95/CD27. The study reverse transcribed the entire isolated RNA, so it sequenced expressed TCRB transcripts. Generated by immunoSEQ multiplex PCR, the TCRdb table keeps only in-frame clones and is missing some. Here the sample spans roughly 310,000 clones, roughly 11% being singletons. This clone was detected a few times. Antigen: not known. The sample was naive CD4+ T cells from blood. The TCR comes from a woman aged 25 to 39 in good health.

CDR3 nucleotides: TGTGCCTGGAGCCGGACAGCCCTTTACGAGCAGTACTTC. Its protein product is CAWSRTALYEQYF. V and J are TRBV30 and TRBJ2-7; possible D gene TRBD1, 6 bases. CDR1 and CDR2 (germline): GTSNPN, SVGIG (reference sequence). V lost 3 bases to trimming and J lost 4 bases, with 13 bases between them. The CDR3 length is 13 residues.